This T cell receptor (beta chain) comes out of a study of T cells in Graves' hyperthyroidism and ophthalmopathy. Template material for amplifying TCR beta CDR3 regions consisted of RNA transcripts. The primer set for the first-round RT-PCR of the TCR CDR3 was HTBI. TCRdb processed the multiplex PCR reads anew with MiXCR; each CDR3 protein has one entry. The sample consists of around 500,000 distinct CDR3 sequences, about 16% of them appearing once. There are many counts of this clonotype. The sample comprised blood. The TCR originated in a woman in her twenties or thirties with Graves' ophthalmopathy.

This chain's CDR3 is CSARDVRGRAFNTQYF. The CDR3 nucleotides read TGCAGTGCTAGAGATGTTCGAGGGAGGGCCTTTAATACGCAGTATTTT. The chain joins TRBV20-1 to TRBJ2-3; 7 positions agree with TRBD2. Germline V gene sequence: CDR1 DFQATT, CDR2 SNEGSKA (reference sequence). The length of the CDR3 is 16 residues. V dropped 0 bases and J dropped 7; count of bases not matched to a gene: 13.